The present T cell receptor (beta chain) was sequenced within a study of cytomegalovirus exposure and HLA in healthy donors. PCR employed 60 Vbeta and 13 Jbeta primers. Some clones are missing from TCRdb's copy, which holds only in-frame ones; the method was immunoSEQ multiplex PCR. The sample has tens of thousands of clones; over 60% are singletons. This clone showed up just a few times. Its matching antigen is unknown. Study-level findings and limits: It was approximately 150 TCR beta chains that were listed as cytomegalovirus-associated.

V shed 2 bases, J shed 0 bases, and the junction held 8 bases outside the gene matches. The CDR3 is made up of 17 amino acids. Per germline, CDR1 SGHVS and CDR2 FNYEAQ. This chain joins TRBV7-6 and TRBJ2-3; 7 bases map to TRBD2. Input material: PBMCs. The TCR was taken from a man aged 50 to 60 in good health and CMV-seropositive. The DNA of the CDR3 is TGTGCCAGCAGCTTAAGCGGCGGGGGTATAAGCACAGATACGCAGTATTTT. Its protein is CASSLSGGGISTDTQYF.